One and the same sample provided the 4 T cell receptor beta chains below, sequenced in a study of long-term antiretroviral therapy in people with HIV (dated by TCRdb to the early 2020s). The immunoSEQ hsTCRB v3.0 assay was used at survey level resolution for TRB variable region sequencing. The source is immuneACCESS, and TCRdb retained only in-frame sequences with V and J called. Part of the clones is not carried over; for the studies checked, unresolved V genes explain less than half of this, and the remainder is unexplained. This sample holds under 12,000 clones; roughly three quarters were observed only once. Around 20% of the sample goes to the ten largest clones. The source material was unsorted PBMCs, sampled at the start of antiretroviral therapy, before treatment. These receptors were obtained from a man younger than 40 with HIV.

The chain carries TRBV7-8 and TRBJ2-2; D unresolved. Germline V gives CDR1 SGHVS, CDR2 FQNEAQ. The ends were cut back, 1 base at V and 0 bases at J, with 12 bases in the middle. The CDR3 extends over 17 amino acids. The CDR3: CASSLGHGGANTGELFF. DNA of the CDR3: TGTGCCAGCAGCTTAGGTCACGGCGGAGCGAACACCGGGGAGCTGTTTTTT.

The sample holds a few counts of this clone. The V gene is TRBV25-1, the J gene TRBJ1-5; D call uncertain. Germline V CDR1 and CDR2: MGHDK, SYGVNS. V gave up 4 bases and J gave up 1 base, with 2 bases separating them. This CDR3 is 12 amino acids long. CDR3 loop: CASSGSNQPQHF. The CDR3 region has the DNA TGTGCCAGCAGTGGCAGCAATCAGCCCCAGCATTTT.

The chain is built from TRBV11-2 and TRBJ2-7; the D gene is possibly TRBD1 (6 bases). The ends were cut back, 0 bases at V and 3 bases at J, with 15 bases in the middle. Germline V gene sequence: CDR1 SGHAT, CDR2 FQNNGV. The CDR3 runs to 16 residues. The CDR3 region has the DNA TGTGCCAGCAGCTTAGATGAGACAGGTTTAAACTACGAGCAGTACTTC. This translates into CASSLDETGLNYEQYF.

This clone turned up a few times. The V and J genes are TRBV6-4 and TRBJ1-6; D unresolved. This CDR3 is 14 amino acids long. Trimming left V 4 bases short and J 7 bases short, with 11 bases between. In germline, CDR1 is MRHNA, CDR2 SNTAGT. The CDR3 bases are TGTGCCAGCAGTGTAAACGGGTTAAATTCACCCCTCCACTTT. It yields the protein CASSVNGLNSPLHF.